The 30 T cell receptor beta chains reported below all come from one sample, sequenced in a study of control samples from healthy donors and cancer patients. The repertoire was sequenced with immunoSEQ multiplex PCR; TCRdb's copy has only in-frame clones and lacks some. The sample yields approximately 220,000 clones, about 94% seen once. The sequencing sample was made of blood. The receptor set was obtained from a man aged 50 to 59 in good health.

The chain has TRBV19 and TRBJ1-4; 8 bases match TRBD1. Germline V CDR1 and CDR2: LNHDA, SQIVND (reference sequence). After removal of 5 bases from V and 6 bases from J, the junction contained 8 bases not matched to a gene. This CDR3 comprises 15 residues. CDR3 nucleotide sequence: TGTGCCAGTAGTCCGACCGGGACAGGTGATGAAAAACTGTTTTTT. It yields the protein CASSPTGTGDEKLFF.

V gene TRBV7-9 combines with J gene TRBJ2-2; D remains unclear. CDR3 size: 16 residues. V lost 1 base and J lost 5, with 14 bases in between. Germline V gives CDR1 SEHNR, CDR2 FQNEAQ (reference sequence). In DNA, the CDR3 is TGTGCCAGCAGCTTAGGTAGCCGGAAAGGGACCGGGGAGCTGTTTTTT. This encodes CASSLGSRKGTGELFF.

The CDR3 loop reads CASSLGPGGGSNQPQHF. DNA for the CDR3: TGTGCCAGCAGCTTAGGGCCCGGGGGGGGGAGCAATCAGCCCCAGCATTTT. This chain connects TRBV7-2 to TRBJ1-5; a weak D match, TRBD1 (5 bases). The CDR3 extends over 17 amino acids. Germline CDR1 and CDR2: SGHTA and FQGNSA. Trimming took off 1 base at V and 1 base at J, with 14 bases between the two ends.

CDR3 amino acids: CASSGNSDTQYF. The CDR3 DNA reads TGTGCCAGCAGCGGGAACTCAGATACGCAGTATTTT. The V and J genes are TRBV6-5 and TRBJ2-3; D may be TRBD2 (5 bases). V was clipped by 6 bases and J by 4 bases, with 8 bases between them. The CDR3 runs 12 residues. Germline loops: CDR1 MNHEY, CDR2 SVGAGI.

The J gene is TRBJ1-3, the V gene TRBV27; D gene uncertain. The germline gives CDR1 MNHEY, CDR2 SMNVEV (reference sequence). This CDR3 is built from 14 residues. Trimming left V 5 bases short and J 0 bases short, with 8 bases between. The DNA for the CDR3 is TGTGCCAGCAGTCTTGTCTACTCTGGAAACACCATATATTTT. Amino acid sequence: CASSLVYSGNTIYF.

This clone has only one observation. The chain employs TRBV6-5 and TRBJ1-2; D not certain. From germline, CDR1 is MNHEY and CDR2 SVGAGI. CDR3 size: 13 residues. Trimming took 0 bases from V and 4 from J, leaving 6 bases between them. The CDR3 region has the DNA TGTGCCAGCAGTTACTCCTACAGCTATGGCTACACCTTC. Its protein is CASSYSYSYGYTF.

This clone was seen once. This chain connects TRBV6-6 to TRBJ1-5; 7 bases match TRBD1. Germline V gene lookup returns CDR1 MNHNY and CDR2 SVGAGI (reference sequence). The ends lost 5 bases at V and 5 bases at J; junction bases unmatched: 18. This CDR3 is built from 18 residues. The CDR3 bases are TGTGCCAGCAGTCGGAAGGGGAGAGGGGGCGTCAACCATCAGCCCCAGCATTTT. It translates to CASSRKGRGGVNHQPQHF.

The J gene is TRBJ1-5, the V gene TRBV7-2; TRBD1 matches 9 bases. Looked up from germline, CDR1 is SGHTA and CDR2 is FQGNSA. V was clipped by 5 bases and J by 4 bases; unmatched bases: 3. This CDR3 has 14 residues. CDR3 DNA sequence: TGTGCCAGCAGCCCCGGGACAGGGAATCAGCCCCAGCATTTT. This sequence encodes CASSPGTGNQPQHF.

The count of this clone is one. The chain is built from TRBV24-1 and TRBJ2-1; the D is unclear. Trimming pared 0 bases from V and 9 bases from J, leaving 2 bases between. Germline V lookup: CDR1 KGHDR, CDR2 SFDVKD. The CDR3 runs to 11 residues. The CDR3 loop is CATSDLSEQFF. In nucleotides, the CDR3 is TGTGCCACCAGTGATTTGAGTGAGCAGTTCTTC.

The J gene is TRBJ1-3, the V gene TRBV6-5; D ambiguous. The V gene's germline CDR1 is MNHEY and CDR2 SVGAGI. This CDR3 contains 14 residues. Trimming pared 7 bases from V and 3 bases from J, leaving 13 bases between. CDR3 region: CASTRASGGNTIYF. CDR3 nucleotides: TGTGCCAGCACCCGAGCTTCAGGTGGAAACACCATATATTTT.

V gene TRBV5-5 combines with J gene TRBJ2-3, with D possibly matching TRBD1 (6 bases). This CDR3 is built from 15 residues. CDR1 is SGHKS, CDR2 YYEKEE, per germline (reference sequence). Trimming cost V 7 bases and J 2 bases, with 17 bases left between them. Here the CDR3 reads CASRDRLKDTDTQYF. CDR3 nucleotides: TGTGCCAGCCGAGACAGGCTCAAGGACACAGATACGCAGTATTTT.

The CDR3 region has the DNA TGTGCCATACAGCGGGCCACAGATACGCAGTATTTT. Translating it yields CAIQRATDTQYF. V and J are TRBV28 and TRBJ2-3; D is possibly TRBD2 (6 bases). The CDR3 covers 12 residues. Germline values: CDR1 MDHEN, CDR2 SYDVKM. The V gene lost 10 bases and the J gene lost 2 bases, with 10 bases spanning the gap. Full variable domain (missing parts from reference TRBV28 and TRBJ2-3): DVKVTQSSRYLVKRTGEKVFLECVQDMDHENMFWYRQDPGLGLRLIYFSYDVKMKEKGDIPEGYSVSREKKERFSLILESASTNQTSMYLCAIQRATDTQYFGPGTRLTVL.

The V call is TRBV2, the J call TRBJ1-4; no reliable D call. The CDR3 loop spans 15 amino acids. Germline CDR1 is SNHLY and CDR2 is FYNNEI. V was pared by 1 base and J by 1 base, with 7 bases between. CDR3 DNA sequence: TGTGCCAGCAGTGAAGTGGGGTTAACTAATGAAAAACTGTTTTTT. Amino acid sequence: CASSEVGLTNEKLFF.

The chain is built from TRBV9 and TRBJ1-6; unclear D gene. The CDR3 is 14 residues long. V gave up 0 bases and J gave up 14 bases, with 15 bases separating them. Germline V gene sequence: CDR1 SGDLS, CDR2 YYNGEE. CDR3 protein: CASSVGDTAVALHF. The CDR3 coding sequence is TGTGCCAGCAGCGTAGGGGATACGGCCGTAGCCCTCCACTTT.

CDR3 sequence (DNA): TGTGCCAGCAGCTTAGGGGGGAATAATGAAAAACTGTTTTTT. Amino acid sequence: CASSLGGNNEKLFF. The rearrangement uses TRBV7-9 and TRBJ1-4; possibly TRBD1 for D (5 bases). The CDR3 totals 14 residues. Germline V gene sequence: CDR1 SEHNR, CDR2 FQNEAQ (reference sequence). The germline V and J ends were trimmed by 1 base and 4 bases, with 7 bases remaining between them.

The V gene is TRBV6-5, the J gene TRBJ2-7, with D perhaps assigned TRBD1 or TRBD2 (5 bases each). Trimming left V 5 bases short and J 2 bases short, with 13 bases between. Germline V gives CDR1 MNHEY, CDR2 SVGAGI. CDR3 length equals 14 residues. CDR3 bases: TGTGCCAGCAGTATCCGGGACGGAGCCTACGAGCAGTACTTC. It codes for CASSIRDGAYEQYF.

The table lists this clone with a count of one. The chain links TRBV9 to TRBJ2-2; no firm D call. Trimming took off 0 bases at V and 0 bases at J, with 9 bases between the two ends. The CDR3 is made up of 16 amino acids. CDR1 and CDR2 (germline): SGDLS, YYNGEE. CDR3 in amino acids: CASSVGSITNTGELFF. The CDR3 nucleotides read TGTGCCAGCAGCGTAGGGTCCATCACGAACACCGGGGAGCTGTTTTTT.

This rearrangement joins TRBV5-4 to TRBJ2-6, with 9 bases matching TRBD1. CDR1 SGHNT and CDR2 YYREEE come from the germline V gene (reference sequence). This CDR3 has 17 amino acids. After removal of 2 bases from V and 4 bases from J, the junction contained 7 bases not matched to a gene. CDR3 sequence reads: CASSLGTGNLGANVLTF. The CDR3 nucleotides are TGTGCCAGCAGCTTAGGGACAGGGAATCTGGGGGCCAACGTCCTGACTTTC. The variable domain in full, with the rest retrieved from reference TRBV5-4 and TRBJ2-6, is ETGVTQSPTHLIKTRGQQVTLRCSSQSGHNTVSWYQQALGQGPQFIFQYYREEENGRGNFPPRFSGLQFPNYSSELNVNALELDDSALYLCASSLGTGNLGANVLTFGAGSRLTVL.

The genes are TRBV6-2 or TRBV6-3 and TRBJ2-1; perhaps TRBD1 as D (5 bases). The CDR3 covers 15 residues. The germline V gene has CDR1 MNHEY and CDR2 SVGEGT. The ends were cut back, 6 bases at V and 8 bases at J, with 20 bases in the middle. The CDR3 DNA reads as TGTGCCAGCAGGTACGACAGCGTATCTTTTTATGAGCAGTTCTTC. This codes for CASRYDSVSFYEQFF.

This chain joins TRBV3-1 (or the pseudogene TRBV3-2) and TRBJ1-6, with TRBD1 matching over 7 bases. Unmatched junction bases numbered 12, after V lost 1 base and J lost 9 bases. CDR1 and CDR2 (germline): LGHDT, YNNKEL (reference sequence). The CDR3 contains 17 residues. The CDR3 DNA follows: TGTGCCAGCAGCCAAGGTCCCTCAGGGTACAGGGGTTCACCCCTCCACTTT. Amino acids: CASSQGPSGYRGSPLHF.

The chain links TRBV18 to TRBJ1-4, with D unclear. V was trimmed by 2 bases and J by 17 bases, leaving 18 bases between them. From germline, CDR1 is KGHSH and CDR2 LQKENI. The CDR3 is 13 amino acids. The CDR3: CASSPGPRERHFF. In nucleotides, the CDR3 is TGTGCCAGCTCACCAGGACCAAGGGAGAGGCATTTTTTT.

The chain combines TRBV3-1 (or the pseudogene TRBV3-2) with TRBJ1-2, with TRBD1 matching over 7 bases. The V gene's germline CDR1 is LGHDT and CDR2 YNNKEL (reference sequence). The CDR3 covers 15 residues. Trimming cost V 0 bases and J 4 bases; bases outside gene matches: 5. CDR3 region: CASSQEGGQSYGYTF. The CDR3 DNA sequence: TGTGCCAGCAGCCAAGAGGGGGGACAGAGCTATGGCTACACCTTC.

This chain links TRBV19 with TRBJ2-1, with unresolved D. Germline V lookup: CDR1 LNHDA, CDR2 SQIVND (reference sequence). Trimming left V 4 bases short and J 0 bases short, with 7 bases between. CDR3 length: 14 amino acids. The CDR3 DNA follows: TGTGCCAGTAGTAGAACCCGCTCCTACAATGAGCAGTTCTTC. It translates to CASSRTRSYNEQFF.

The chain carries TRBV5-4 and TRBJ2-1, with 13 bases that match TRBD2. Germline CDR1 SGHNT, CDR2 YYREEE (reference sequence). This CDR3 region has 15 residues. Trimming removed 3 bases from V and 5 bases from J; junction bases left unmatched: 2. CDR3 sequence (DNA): TGTGCCAGCAGCTCACTAGCGGGGGGGCACAATGAGCAGTTCTTC. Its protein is CASSSLAGGHNEQFF.

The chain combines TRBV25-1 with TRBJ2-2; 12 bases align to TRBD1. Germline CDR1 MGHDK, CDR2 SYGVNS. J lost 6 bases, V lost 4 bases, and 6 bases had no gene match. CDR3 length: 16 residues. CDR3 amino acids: CASSVPGQGASGELFF. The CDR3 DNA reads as TGTGCCAGCAGTGTTCCGGGACAGGGGGCTTCCGGGGAGCTGTTTTTT.

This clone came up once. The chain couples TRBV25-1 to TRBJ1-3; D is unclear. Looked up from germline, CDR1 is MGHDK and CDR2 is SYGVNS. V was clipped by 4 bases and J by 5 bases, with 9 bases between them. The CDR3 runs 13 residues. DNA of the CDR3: TGTGCCAGCAGTGCTTGGTCCCGAAACACCATATATTTT. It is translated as CASSAWSRNTIYF.

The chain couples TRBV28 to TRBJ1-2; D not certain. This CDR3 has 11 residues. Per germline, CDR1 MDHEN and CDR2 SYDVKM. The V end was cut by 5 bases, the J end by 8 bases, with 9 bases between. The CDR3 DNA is TGTGCCAGCAGTCGTAAAGAAGGCTACACCTTC. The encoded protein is CASSRKEGYTF.

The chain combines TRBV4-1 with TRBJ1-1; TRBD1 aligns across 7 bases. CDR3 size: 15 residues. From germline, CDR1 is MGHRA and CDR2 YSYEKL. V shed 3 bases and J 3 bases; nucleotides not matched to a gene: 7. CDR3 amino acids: CASSQARQGHTEAFF. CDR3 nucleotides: TGCGCCAGCAGCCAGGCAAGACAGGGCCACACTGAAGCTTTCTTT.

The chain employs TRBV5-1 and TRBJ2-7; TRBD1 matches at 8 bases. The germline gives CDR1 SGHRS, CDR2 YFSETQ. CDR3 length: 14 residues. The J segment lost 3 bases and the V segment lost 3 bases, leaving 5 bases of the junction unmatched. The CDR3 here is CASSSRQGSYEQYF. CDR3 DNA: TGCGCCAGCAGCTCACGACAGGGGAGCTACGAGCAGTACTTC. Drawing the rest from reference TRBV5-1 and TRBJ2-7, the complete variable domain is KAGVTQTPRYLIKTRGQQVTLSCSPISGHRSVSWYQQTPGQGLQFLFEYFSETQRNKGNFPGRFSGRQFSNSRSEMNVSTLELGDSALYLCASSSRQGSYEQYFGPGTRLTVT.

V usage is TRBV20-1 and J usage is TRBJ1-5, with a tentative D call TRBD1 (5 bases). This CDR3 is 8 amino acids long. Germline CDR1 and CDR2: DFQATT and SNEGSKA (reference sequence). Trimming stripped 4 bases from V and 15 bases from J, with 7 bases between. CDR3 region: CSATGGHF. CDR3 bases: TGCAGTGCTACCGGGGGGCATTTT.